Listed here is a single T cell receptor beta chain. As yet, its antigen is unknown. Trimming removed 5 bases from V and 3 bases from J; junction bases left unmatched: 4. The CDR3 is 14 amino acids. Germline V gives CDR1 SQVTM, CDR2 ANQGSEA. This sample is drawn from a study of T cell repertoires in cytomegalovirus infection. Overall study results and limits: Dominant in the ex vivo response were TCR beta clonotypes restricted by HLA-C and specific for CMV.

TCRdb reprocessed the reads via MiXCR and lists one record per CDR3 protein. This table holds fewer than 200,000 distinct CDR3 sequences, approximately 14% found once. Sequenced: PBMCs. This chain links TRBV29-1 with TRBJ1-6, with TRBD1 matching 7 bases. The clonotype was recovered from a human donor in good health (CMV status not recorded). Some clones in this sample may be carry-over from other donors' samples. The CDR3 here is CSVRTGDYNSPLHF. In DNA form, the CDR3 reads TGCAGCGTTCGGACAGGTGACTATAATTCACCCCTCCACTTT.